These 28 T cell receptor beta chains came from one sample sequenced in a study of blood T cell repertoires in COVID-19. Measured with immunoSEQ multiplex PCR; TCRdb has only the in-frame clones, and not every one. Among about 50,000 clones listed, about 90% were seen once. Sample: peripheral blood. These receptors originate from a woman aged 80 or over with COVID-19, enrolled during active disease.

This chain uses TRBV5-8 with TRBJ1-6, with a possible D match to TRBD1 (6 bases). CDR3 length: 16 residues. Looked up from germline, CDR1 is SGHTS and CDR2 is YDEGEE. V was shortened by 1 base and J by 0 bases, with 8 bases between the two germline ends. The CDR3 DNA reads as TGTGCCAGCAGCTTGAGGGGGAGCTCCTATAATTCACCCCTCCACTTT. Protein product: CASSLRGSSYNSPLHF.

The V gene is TRBV19, the J gene TRBJ1-5; D possibly corresponds to TRBD1 (5 bases). The CDR3 has 16 residues. V was cut by 5 bases and J by 5 bases, with 19 bases left in between. Germline CDR1 LNHDA, CDR2 SQIVND (reference sequence). CDR3 sequence: CASSFGPGSGDQPQHF. In DNA form, the CDR3 reads TGTGCCAGTAGTTTCGGCCCCGGATCGGGGGATCAGCCCCAGCATTTT.

V is TRBV2 and J is TRBJ1-3; D unresolved. CDR3 length: 13 residues. V was clipped by 8 bases and J by 0 bases, with 8 bases between them. Germline CDR1 reads SNHLY; CDR2 reads FYNNEI. CDR3 loop: CASGRDSGNTIYF. For the CDR3, the DNA is TGTGCCAGCGGACGGGACTCTGGAAACACCATATATTTT.

V usage is TRBV6-5 and J usage is TRBJ2-5, with D unclear. V dropped 0 bases and J dropped 5 bases, with 16 bases sitting between them. CDR3 length: 16 amino acids. CDR1 and CDR2 (germline): MNHEY, SVGAGI. The CDR3, as DNA: TGTGCCAGCAGTTACTCGTCGGCATCAGTCGGGGAGACCCAGTACTTC. It encodes CASSYSSASVGETQYF.

The J gene is TRBJ1-5, the V gene TRBV28; 8 bases are shared with TRBD1. The CDR3 has 14 amino acids. V shed 8 bases, J shed 6 bases, and the junction held 9 bases outside the gene matches. CDR1 and CDR2 (germline): MDHEN, SYDVKM. The CDR3 DNA reads TGTGCCAGCGAAACAGGGGGTAGGAGTCAGCCCCAGCATTTT. Its protein is CASETGGRSQPQHF.

This clone was observed a handful of times. The chain is built from TRBV3-1 (or the pseudogene TRBV3-2) and TRBJ2-1, with D possibly matching TRBD1 (5 bases). V shed 0 bases and J shed 6 bases, with 15 bases lying between them. The CDR3 loop spans 16 amino acids. Per the germline V gene, CDR1 is LGHDT and CDR2 is YNNKEL (reference sequence). In nucleotides, the CDR3 is TGTGCCAGCAGCCAAGAGGTCAGGGTGCCAACCAATGAGCAGTTCTTC. It encodes CASSQEVRVPTNEQFF.

In its sample, this clone was seen once. CDR3 sequence (DNA): TGTGCCAGCAGCGAGACAGGGTCAACTAACTATGGCTACACCTTC. Residues: CASSETGSTNYGYTF. The rearrangement uses TRBV13 and TRBJ1-2; 7 bases are shared with TRBD1. CDR3 length equals 15 residues. Germline V gene sequence: CDR1 PRHDT, CDR2 FYEKMQ (reference sequence). With V trimmed by 5 bases and J by 0 bases, 6 bases remained unmatched.

The chain links TRBV11-2 to TRBJ1-1; a weak D match, TRBD1 (6 bases). Looked up from germline, CDR1 is SGHAT and CDR2 is FQNNGV. This CDR3 is 15 amino acids long. V lost 5 bases to trimming and J lost 0 bases, with 13 bases between them. DNA of the CDR3: TGTGCCAGCAGCAGGGGACACCCCATGAACACTGAAGCTTTCTTT. Translated, it gives CASSRGHPMNTEAFF.

The rearrangement joins TRBV5-1 to TRBJ2-2; 12 bases match TRBD2. Germline CDR1 and CDR2: SGHRS and YFSETQ. V trimming: 4 bases; J trimming: 5 bases; junction bases outside the gene matches: 6. The CDR3 covers 16 residues. The CDR3 loop reads CASSQTSGSKTGELFF. CDR3 bases: TGCGCCAGCAGCCAGACTAGCGGGAGTAAAACCGGGGAGCTGTTTTTT.

This sequence joins TRBV30 and TRBJ2-7; D possibly corresponds to TRBD2 (5 bases). Trimming cost V 5 bases and J 1 base, with 15 bases left between them. CDR1 GTSNPN and CDR2 SVGIG come from the germline V gene (reference sequence). The CDR3 length is 14 residues. The CDR3: CAWVRAPGSYEQYF. The DNA of the CDR3 is TGTGCCTGGGTACGAGCGCCGGGATCCTACGAGCAGTACTTC.

In DNA, the CDR3 is TGTGCCAGCAGCCAAGCCGGGACAACGTTTAGGGAGCAGTACTTC. It codes for CASSQAGTTFREQYF. This rearrangement joins TRBV14 to TRBJ2-7; tentative D call: TRBD1 (6 bases). CDR1 and CDR2 from the germline V gene are SGHDN and FVKESK. CDR3 size: 15 residues. V dropped 1 base and J dropped 7 bases, with 17 bases sitting between them.

The chain recombines TRBV29-1 with TRBJ2-3; D is possibly TRBD2 (7 bases). Per germline, CDR1 SQVTM and CDR2 ANQGSEA. This CDR3 region has 14 residues. The CDR3 loop reads CSYLGGGSTDTQYF. In nucleotides, the CDR3 is TGCAGTTACCTAGGGGGGGGTAGCACAGATACGCAGTATTTT.

This chain joins TRBV7-9 and TRBJ1-5; the match to TRBD1 covers 7 bases. Per the germline V gene, CDR1 is SEHNR and CDR2 is FQNEAQ (reference sequence). Trimming took 5 bases from V and 0 from J; bases not matched to a gene: 4. The CDR3 covers 15 residues. CDR3 loop: CASSTGTDSNQPQHF. CDR3 sequence (DNA): TGTGCCAGCAGCACCGGGACAGATAGCAATCAGCCCCAGCATTTT.

On this clone itself: The germline gene is not matched at one end of the junction; a read error may be the cause. This chain uses TRBV29-1 with TRBJ1-1; 7 bases line up with TRBD1. The CDR3 is 13 amino acids. In germline, CDR1 is SQVTM, CDR2 ANQGSEA. In DNA form, the CDR3 reads TGCAGCGTTGAAGTCGACAGAGCCTCCGGGACAGTATTT. Protein product: CSVEVDRASGTVF. The full variable domain, in which reference TRBV29-1 and TRBJ1-1 provide the parts outside the CDR3, is SAVISQKPSRDICQRGTSLTIQCQVDSQVTMMFWYRQQPGQSLTLIATANQGSEATYESGFVIDKFPISRPNLTFSTLTVSNMSPEDSSIYLCSVEVDRASGTVFGQGTRLTVV.

The chain uses TRBV4-1 and TRBJ1-5; 8 bases agree with TRBD1. V trimming: 1 base; J trimming: 2 bases; junction bases outside the gene matches: 10. The CDR3 covers 18 residues. Germline lookup yields CDR1 MGHRA and CDR2 YSYEKL. CDR3 sequence reads: CASSQVPPQGAGNQPQHF. The CDR3 region has the DNA TGCGCCAGCAGCCAAGTACCTCCTCAGGGGGCTGGCAATCAGCCCCAGCATTTT.

V and J are TRBV27 and TRBJ2-1, with TRBD2 identical over 12 bases. V shed 6 bases and J 4 bases; nucleotides not matched to a gene: 7. CDR1 is MNHEY and CDR2 is SMNVEV in the germline V gene (reference sequence). This CDR3 has 16 amino acids. The CDR3 here is CASSQTTSGRYNEQFF. For the CDR3, the DNA is TGTGCCAGCAGCCAAACGACTAGCGGGAGATACAATGAGCAGTTCTTC.

The V and J genes are TRBV6-5 and TRBJ2-7; the match to TRBD1 covers 10 bases. The V gene end was trimmed by 6 bases and the J gene end by 5 bases; junction bases not matched to a gene: 7. This CDR3 has 14 residues. CDR1 and CDR2 (germline): MNHEY, SVGAGI. CDR3: CASSRGTGVNEQYF. CDR3 coding DNA: TGTGCCAGCAGCCGCGGGACAGGGGTCAACGAGCAGTACTTC.

The chain joins TRBV2 to TRBJ1-5, with D perhaps TRBD1 (6 bases). Trimming left V 6 bases short and J 2 bases short, with 11 bases between. The germline gives CDR1 SNHLY, CDR2 FYNNEI. This CDR3 has 14 residues. The CDR3 sequence: CASRVQGGNQPQHF. DNA of the CDR3: TGTGCCAGCAGAGTACAGGGAGGCAATCAGCCCCAGCATTTT.

The chain links TRBV11-2 to TRBJ2-1; TRBD2 matches at 7 bases. CDR3 length: 15 residues. V lost 3 bases, J lost 5 bases, and 7 bases stayed unmatched. Germline loops: CDR1 SGHAT, CDR2 FQNNGV. The CDR3 bases are TGTGCCAGCAGCTTCCGCGGGAGTATGAACAATGAGCAGTTCTTC. It translates to CASSFRGSMNNEQFF.

This clone showed up just a few times. V usage is TRBV12-3 or TRBV12-4 and J usage is TRBJ2-7, with a possible D match to TRBD1 (6 bases). Trimming cost V 1 base and J 3 bases, with 7 bases left between them. The CDR3 is 13 residues long. The CDR3 sequence: CASSLGTVYEQYF. The CDR3 DNA reads TGTGCCAGCAGTTTAGGGACAGTCTACGAGCAGTACTTC.

The genes are TRBV5-6 and TRBJ2-5; TRBD1 matches at 9 bases. The V and J ends lost 3 bases and 4 bases, in that order; junction bases with no gene match: 13. Germline values: CDR1 SGHDT, CDR2 YYEEEE. The length of the CDR3 is 17 residues. In nucleotides, the CDR3 is TGTGCCAGCAGCTCACCTACCCGGACAGGGGCGAGAGAGACCCAGTACTTC. Translated, it gives CASSSPTRTGARETQYF.

This clone occurred once. This chain connects TRBV6-1 to TRBJ1-1, with TRBD1 as a possible D gene (6 bases). This CDR3 is built from 14 residues. Germline CDR1 reads MNHNS; CDR2 reads SASEGT. Trimming took 1 base from V and 4 from J, leaving 10 bases between them. CDR3 region: CASSEGGGGTEAFF. As DNA, the CDR3 is TGTGCCAGCAGTGAAGGAGGGGGGGGCACTGAAGCTTTCTTT.

The chain links TRBV18 to TRBJ1-3; the D is unclear. The V end lost 1 base, the J end lost 0 bases, and 22 bases lay between the germline ends. CDR1 is KGHSH and CDR2 is LQKENI in the germline V gene. There are 20 residues in the CDR3. The CDR3 nucleotides read TGTGCCAGCTCACCACTCGCCCCTCTCCCGGGGAGCTCCTCTGGAAACACCATATATTTT. Its protein product is CASSPLAPLPGSSSGNTIYF.

Here the CDR3 DNA reads TGTGCCAGCAGTTTATACCCGAGACTAGCGGGAGCCCGTACCCGAAGCTCCTACGAGCAGTACTTC. Its protein is CASSLYPRLAGARTRSSYEQYF. V is TRBV27 and J is TRBJ2-7, with TRBD2 matching 12 bases. CDR1 is MNHEY and CDR2 is SMNVEV in the germline V gene (reference sequence). Losses at the gene ends were 1 base for V and 0 bases for J; bases not matched to a gene: 19. The CDR3 sequence is 22 residues long.

V gene TRBV5-7 combines with J gene TRBJ2-7; D gene ambiguous. TRBV5-7 is flagged as an ORF with uncertain function. The length of the CDR3 is 10 residues. V was shortened by 2 bases and J by 9 bases, with 6 bases between the two germline ends. The DNA of the CDR3 is TGTGCCAGCAGCTTCCGGAGGCAGTACTTC. It yields the protein CASSFRRQYF.

The V and J genes are TRBV7-2 and TRBJ2-7, with D possibly TRBD2 on 6 matching bases. Germline CDR1 reads SGHTA; CDR2 reads FQGNSA. The CDR3 spans 12 residues. The V gene lost 5 bases and the J gene lost 6 bases, with 11 bases spanning the gap. The CDR3 here is CASSPPAGEQYF. In DNA form, the CDR3 reads TGTGCCAGCAGCCCCCCAGCGGGCGAGCAGTACTTC.

This chain connects TRBV12-3 or TRBV12-4 to TRBJ1-1; no definite D call. The V end lost 6 bases, the J end lost 5 bases, and 13 bases lay between the germline ends. This CDR3 has 13 amino acids. The CDR3 is CASRLPPETEAFF. DNA for the CDR3: TGTGCCAGCAGGCTCCCCCCCGAGACTGAAGCTTTCTTT.

This sequence joins TRBV19 and TRBJ1-3; D remains ambiguous. V was pared by 6 bases and J by 0 bases, with 15 bases between. The CDR3 consists of 16 residues. CDR1 is LNHDA, CDR2 SQIVND, per germline (reference sequence). The CDR3 DNA is TGTGCCAGTAGCCTGACATTTGGAATCTCTGGAAACACCATATATTTT. Translation gives CASSLTFGISGNTIYF.